This entry lists 7 T cell receptor beta chains sequenced from one sample in a study of cytomegalovirus exposure and HLA in healthy donors. Use of 60 Vbeta and 13 Jbeta primers characterized the PCR. Measured with immunoSEQ multiplex PCR; TCRdb has only the in-frame clones, and not every one. The sample holds 160,000 or so clones, just over 70% seen once. The sample consisted of PBMCs. The receptor source for this set is a man aged 18-30 years in good health and CMV-seropositive.

This clone was recorded once. The rearrangement uses TRBV6-1 and TRBJ1-1; 7 nucleotides agree with TRBD1. This CDR3 region has 13 residues. Germline V CDR1 and CDR2: MNHNS, SASEGT. Germline trimming cut 3 bases from V and 4 bases from J; bases unmatched to any gene: 2. The CDR3 loop is CASSEGQTTEAFF. CDR3 nucleotides: TGTGCCAGCAGTGAGGGACAGACCACTGAAGCTTTCTTT.

This clone has only a few counts. This chain connects TRBV7-9 to TRBJ1-1, with D uncertain. The CDR3 extends over 13 amino acids. Germline V gene data show CDR1 as SEHNR and CDR2 as FQNEAQ (reference sequence). The V end lost 1 base, the J end lost 7 bases, and 10 bases lay between the germline ends. The CDR3 region has the DNA TGTGCCAGCAGCTTAGACAGTATTAATGAAGCTTTCTTT. Protein: CASSLDSINEAFF.

The sample holds a few counts of this clone. The chain employs TRBV28 and TRBJ2-1, with TRBD2 matching 8 bases. V was pared by 3 bases and J by 5 bases, with 9 bases of the junction left unmatched. CDR3 size: 16 residues. Germline V gene data show CDR1 as MDHEN and CDR2 as SYDVKM. The DNA of the CDR3 is TGTGCCAGCAGTTTGATACTTCGACTAGCGCACAATGAGCAGTTCTTC. Encoded protein: CASSLILRLAHNEQFF. The whole variable domain, remainder taken from reference TRBV28 and TRBJ2-1, is DVKVTQSSRYLVKRTGEKVFLECVQDMDHENMFWYRQDPGLGLRLIYFSYDVKMKEKGDIPEGYSVSREKKERFSLILESASTNQTSMYLCASSLILRLAHNEQFFGPGTRLTVL.

This clone was detected once. The CDR3 sequence: CASSSRDRGYGYTF. For the CDR3, the DNA is TGTGCCAGCAGCTCCCGGGACAGGGGTTATGGCTACACCTTC. V gene TRBV5-4 combines with J gene TRBJ1-2; 10 bases align to TRBD1. This CDR3 contains 14 residues. CDR1 and CDR2 (germline): SGHNT, YYREEE (reference sequence). The J segment lost 5 bases and the V segment lost 3 bases, leaving 4 bases of the junction unmatched.

The chain has TRBV30 and TRBJ1-1; no definite D call. Looked up from germline, CDR1 is GTSNPN and CDR2 is SVGIG (reference sequence). This CDR3 spans 13 amino acids. Trimming left V 3 bases short and J 0 bases short, with 8 bases between. The CDR3 nucleotides read TGTGCCTGGAGCATGACTGTGAACACTGAAGCTTTCTTT. This translates into CAWSMTVNTEAFF.

This chain links TRBV9 with TRBJ1-2; 10 bases are shared with TRBD1. V trimming: 4 bases; J trimming: 0 bases; junction bases outside the gene matches: 3. Germline V gene data show CDR1 as SGDLS and CDR2 as YYNGEE. The CDR3 contains 15 residues. CDR3 nucleotide sequence: TGTGCCAGCAGCCTTGGGACAGGGGCTAACTATGGCTACACCTTC. Translated: CASSLGTGANYGYTF.

V gene TRBV6-5 combines with J gene TRBJ1-2; D perhaps matches TRBD1 (6 bases). CDR3 length: 12 amino acids. Germline CDR1 reads MNHEY; CDR2 reads SVGAGI. V dropped 9 bases and J dropped 6 bases, with 14 bases sitting between them. The chain's CDR3 is CASAPTGHGYTF. The CDR3 DNA sequence: TGTGCCAGTGCTCCTACAGGGCATGGCTACACCTTC.